This entry features one TCR beta chain sequence. Its target is unknown. The data originate from a study of T-cell reconstitution after alpha-beta-depleted transplantation in children. Study-level findings and limits: Expanded graft clones, several hundred of them, were reportedly the source of alpha-beta T cells about two months after transplant. One year post-transplant, T-cell counts and diversity were largely derived from T cells produced anew.

Construction of the TCRbeta library involved unique molecular identifiers. TCRdb ran MiXCR on the PCR reads and lists one entry per CDR3 protein. The table lists hundreds of thousands of distinct CDR3 sequences, around 13% of them singletons, with 0.79% in the top ten. Unmatched junction bases numbered 7, after V lost 0 bases and J lost 2 bases. Germline assignment: CDR1 SGHDN and CDR2 FVKESK. The CDR3 is 18 amino acids. The chain combines TRBV14 with TRBJ2-3, with 11 bases lining up with TRBD2. The receptor comes from a girl aged 2 to 9 with congenital amegakaryocytic thrombocytopenia, due to receive a stem cell transplant. Specimen: PBMCs, collected before TCRalphabeta/CD19-depleted stem cell transplant. The CDR3 DNA follows: TGTGCCAGCAGCCAAGATCGCCTGGGACTAGCGGTCACAGATACGCAGTATTTT. Protein product: CASSQDRLGLAVTDTQYF. The full variable domain, rest sourced from reference TRBV14 and TRBJ2-3, is EAGVTQFPSHSVIEKGQTVTLRCDPISGHDNLYWYRRVMGKEIKFLLHFVKESKQDESGMPNNRFLAERTGGTYSTLKVQPAELEDSGVYFCASSQDRLGLAVTDTQYFGPGTRLTVL.